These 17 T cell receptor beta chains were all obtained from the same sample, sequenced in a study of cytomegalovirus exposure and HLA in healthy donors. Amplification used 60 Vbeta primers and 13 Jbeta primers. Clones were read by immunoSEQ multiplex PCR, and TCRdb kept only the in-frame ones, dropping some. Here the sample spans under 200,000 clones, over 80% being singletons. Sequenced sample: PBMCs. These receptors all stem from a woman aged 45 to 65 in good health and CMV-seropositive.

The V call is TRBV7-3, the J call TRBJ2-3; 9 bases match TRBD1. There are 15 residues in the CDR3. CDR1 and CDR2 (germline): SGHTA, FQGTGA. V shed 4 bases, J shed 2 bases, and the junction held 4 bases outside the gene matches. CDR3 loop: CASSSLQGATDTQYF. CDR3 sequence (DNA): TGTGCCAGCAGCTCCTTACAGGGGGCCACAGATACGCAGTATTTT.

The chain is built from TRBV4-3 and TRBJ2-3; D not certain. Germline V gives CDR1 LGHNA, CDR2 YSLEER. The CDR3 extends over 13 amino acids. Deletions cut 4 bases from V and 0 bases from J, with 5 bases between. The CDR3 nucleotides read TGCGCCAGCAGCCTAACTAGCACAGATACGCAGTATTTT. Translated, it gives CASSLTSTDTQYF.

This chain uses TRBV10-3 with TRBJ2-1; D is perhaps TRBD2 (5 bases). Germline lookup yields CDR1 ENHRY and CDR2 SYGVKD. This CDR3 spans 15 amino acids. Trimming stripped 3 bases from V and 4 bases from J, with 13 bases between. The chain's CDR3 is CAISEDNGLYNEQFF. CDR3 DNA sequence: TGTGCCATCAGTGAAGACAATGGACTTTACAATGAGCAGTTCTTC.

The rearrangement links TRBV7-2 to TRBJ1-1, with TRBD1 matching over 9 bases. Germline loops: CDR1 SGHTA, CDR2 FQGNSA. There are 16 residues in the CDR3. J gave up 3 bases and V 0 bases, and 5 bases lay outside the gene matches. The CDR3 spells CASSLAPGTGHTEAFF. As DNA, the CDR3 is TGTGCCAGCAGCTTAGCCCCCGGGACAGGGCACACTGAAGCTTTCTTT.

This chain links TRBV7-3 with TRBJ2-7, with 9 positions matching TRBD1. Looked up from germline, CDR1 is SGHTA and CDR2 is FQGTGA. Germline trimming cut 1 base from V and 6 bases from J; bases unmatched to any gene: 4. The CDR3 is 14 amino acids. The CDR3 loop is CASSLSGQGPEQYF. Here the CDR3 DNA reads TGTGCCAGCAGCTTAAGCGGACAGGGGCCCGAGCAGTACTTC.

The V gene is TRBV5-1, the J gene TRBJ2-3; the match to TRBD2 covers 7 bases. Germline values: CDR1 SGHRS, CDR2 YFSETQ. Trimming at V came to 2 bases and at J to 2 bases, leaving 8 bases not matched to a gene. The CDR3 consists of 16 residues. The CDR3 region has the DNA TGCGCCAGCAGCTTAGGAGCCGGGACTATCACAGATACGCAGTATTTT. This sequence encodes CASSLGAGTITDTQYF.

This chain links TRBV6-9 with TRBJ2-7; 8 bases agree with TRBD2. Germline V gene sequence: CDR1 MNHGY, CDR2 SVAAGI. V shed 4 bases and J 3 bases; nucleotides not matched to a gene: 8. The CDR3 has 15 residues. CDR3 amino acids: CASSSPRREDYEQYF. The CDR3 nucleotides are TGTGCCAGCAGTTCCCCTAGGCGGGAGGACTACGAGCAGTACTTC.

The CDR3 DNA reads as TGCGCCAGCAGCCGGGACAGTACCTACAACGAGCAGTACTTC. This sequence encodes CASSRDSTYNEQYF. The J gene is TRBJ2-7, the V gene TRBV4-3, with 7 bases matching TRBD1. Germline-derived CDR1 and CDR2 are LGHNA and YSLEER. V was clipped by 4 bases and J by 5 bases; unmatched bases: 8. The CDR3 length is 14 residues.

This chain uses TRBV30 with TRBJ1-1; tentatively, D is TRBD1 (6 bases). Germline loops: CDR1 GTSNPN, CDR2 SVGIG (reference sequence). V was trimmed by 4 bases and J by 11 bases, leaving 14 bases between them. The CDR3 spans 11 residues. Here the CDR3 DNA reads TGTGCCTGGAAGGGTTTAAGGGGGGCTTTCTTT. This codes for CAWKGLRGAFF.

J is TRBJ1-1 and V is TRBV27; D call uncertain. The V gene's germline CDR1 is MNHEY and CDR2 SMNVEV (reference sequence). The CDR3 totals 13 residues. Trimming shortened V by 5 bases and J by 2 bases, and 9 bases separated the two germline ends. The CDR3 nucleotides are TGTGCCAGCAGTCGGACTGTAAACACTGAAGCTTTCTTT. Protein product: CASSRTVNTEAFF.

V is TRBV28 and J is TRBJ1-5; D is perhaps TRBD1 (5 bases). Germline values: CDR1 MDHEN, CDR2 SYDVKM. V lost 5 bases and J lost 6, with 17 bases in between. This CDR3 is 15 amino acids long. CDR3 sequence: CASSPPTRAPQPQHF. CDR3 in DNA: TGTGCCAGCAGTCCCCCGACCAGGGCGCCTCAGCCCCAGCATTTT.

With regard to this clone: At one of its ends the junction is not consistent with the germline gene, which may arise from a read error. For the CDR3, the DNA is TGTTCCAGCAGCTTTGAGGACTTAGCTGAGCAGTACTTC. Protein product: CSSSFEDLAEQYF. This chain connects TRBV7-9 to TRBJ2-7; D perhaps matches TRBD2 (5 bases). The CDR3 is 13 residues long. CDR1 is SEHNR, CDR2 FQNEAQ, per germline (reference sequence).

CDR3 sequence reads: CASSELRAPGNTIYF. For the CDR3, the DNA is TGTGCCAGCAGTGAACTCAGGGCTCCAGGAAACACCATATATTTT. The chain recombines TRBV2 with TRBJ1-3; maybe TRBD1 (5 bases). V lost 2 bases and J 4 bases, leaving 12 bases between the germline ends. This CDR3 contains 15 residues. CDR1 SNHLY and CDR2 FYNNEI come from the germline V gene.

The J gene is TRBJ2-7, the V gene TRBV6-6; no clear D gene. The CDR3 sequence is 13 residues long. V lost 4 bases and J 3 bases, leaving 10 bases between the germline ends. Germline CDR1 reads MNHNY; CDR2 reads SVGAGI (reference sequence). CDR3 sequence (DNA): TGTGCCAGCAGTTCGCCGCCGGGCTACGAGCAGTACTTC. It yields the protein CASSSPPGYEQYF.

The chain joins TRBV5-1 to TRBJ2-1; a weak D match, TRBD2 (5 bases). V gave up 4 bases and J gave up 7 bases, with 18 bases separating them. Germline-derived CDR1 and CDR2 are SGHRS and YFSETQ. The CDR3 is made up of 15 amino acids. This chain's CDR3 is CASSRRDMGVNEQFF. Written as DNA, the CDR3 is TGCGCCAGCAGCCGCCGGGATATGGGAGTTAATGAGCAGTTCTTC.

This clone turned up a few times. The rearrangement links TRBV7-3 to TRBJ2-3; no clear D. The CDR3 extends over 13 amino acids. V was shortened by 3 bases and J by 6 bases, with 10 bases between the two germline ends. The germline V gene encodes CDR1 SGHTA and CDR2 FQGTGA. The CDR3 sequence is CASSFHPVDTQYF. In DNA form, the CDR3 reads TGTGCCAGCAGCTTCCACCCAGTGGATACGCAGTATTTT.

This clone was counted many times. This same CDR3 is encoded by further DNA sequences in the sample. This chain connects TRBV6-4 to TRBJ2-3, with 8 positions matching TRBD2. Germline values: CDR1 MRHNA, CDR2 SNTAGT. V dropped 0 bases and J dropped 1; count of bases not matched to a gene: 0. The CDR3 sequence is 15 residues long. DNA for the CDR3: TGTGCCAGCAGTGACTCCGGGGGGGGCACAGATACGCAGTATTTT. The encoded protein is CASSDSGGGTDTQYF.